These T cell receptor beta chains were read from a single sample in a study of OX40 agonist ivuxolimab in advanced cancers. Repertoires were generated with immunoSEQ multiplex PCR, while TCRdb's copy carries only in-frame clones and drops some. In the table there are 100,000 to 150,000 clones, over 75% of which are singletons. The material was CD4+ or CD8+ T cells sorted from blood, obtained in a trial of the OX40 agonist ivuxolimab. The origin of the receptors is an adult with an advanced solid tumor such as melanoma, head and neck, liver or kidney cancer. Both conserved end residues are part of each CDR3. Each record gives: clone size, J gene, V gene, CDR3 length, D gene, CDR3 DNA, CDR3 protein. D genes are given only for firm matches. Part of the rows lack a size; the others show once, few, many or a class for expanded clones.

- TRBJ1-5 TRBV5-1 15 TRBD1 TGCGCCAGCAGCGCATCGACAGGGGTGAATCAGCCCCAGCATTTT CASSASTGVNQPQHF
- TRBJ2-5 TRBV7-2 13 TRBD2 TGTGCCAGCAGCTTAGGGGGGGGAGAGACCCAGTACTTC CASSLGGGETQYF
- TRBJ2-5 TRBV12-5 18 TRBD2 TGTGCTAGTGGTTTGGAAGTAGCGGGAGGGACGGTACGGGAGACCCAGTACTTC CASGLEVAGGTVRETQYF
- TRBJ2-7 TRBV19 13 - TGTGCCAGTAGTCCACAGGGCGGGGACGAGCAGTACTTC CASSPQGGDEQYF
- TRBJ2-2 TRBV14 14 - TGTGCCAGCAGCCAAGGCTACTCCACCGGGGAGCTGTTTTTT CASSQGYSTGELFF
- TRBJ2-3 TRBV11-3 15 TRBD2 TGTGCCAGCAGCTCCAGACTAGCGGGAGCAGATACGCAGTATTTT CASSSRLAGADTQYF
- TRBJ1-2 TRBV28 16 - TGTGCCAGCTCGGGGGGCAGCGAAACCTCTAACTATGGCTACACCTTC CASSGGSETSNYGYTF
- TRBJ1-1 TRBV30 15 - TGTGCCTGGAGTGTGGGGATAGGGGGTATCACTGAAGCTTTCTTT CAWSVGIGGITEAFF
- TRBJ2-3 TRBV14 15 - TGTGCCAGCAGCCAAGGGAACAGCCCCACAGATACGCAGTATTTT CASSQGNSPTDTQYF
once TRBJ2-3 TRBV7-6 16 TRBD2 TGTGCCAGCAGCCTGCGGGGGGCGGGAGGGCCAAATACGCAGTATTTT CASSLRGAGGPNTQYF
- TRBJ1-4 TRBV30 12 - TGTGCCTGGAGTCGGGTCGGGGAAAAACTGTTTTTT CAWSRVGEKLFF
- TRBJ1-6 TRBV6-5 14 - TGTGCCAGCAGGGCCCGGGCATTGAATTCACCCCTCCACTTT CASRARALNSPLHF
- TRBJ1-1 TRBV28 14 - TGTGCCAGCATCCTCCGCCCCTTTGACGGTGAAGCTTTCTTT CASILRPFDGEAFF
- TRBJ2-3 TRBV7-3 14 - TGTGCCAGCAGCTCCAATAGGGGTTCAGATACGCAGTATTTT CASSSNRGSDTQYF
- TRBJ2-7 TRBV5-4 17 TRBD2 TGTGCCAGCAGTCCGACTAGCGGGGGTTCTAGCTCCTACGAGCAGTACTTC CASSPTSGGSSSYEQYF
- TRBJ1-1 TRBV7-9 14 - TGTGCCAGCAGCTTTCTGTCCCCGAACACTGAAGCTTTCTTT CASSFLSPNTEAFF
- TRBJ1-2 TRBV7-3 13 TRBD1 TGTGCCAGCAGCCCCGGACAGGGTTATGGCTACACCTTC CASSPGQGYGYTF
- TRBJ2-1 TRBV11-3 15 - TGTGCCAGCAGCTCCCAGAGGGAGTACTACAATGAGCAGTTCTTC CASSSQREYYNEQFF
- TRBJ2-7 TRBV29-1 12 - TGCAGCGTTCGGGGAGCCCCCTACGAGCAGTACTTC CSVRGAPYEQYF
- TRBJ1-5 TRBV25-1 15 - TGTGCCAGCAGTGATAAGACATATAGCAATCAGCCCCAGCATTTT CASSDKTYSNQPQHF
- TRBJ2-2 TRBV10-3 16 TRBD1 TGTGCCATCAGTGAGTTTCCGGGACAGGGGGCCGGGGAGCTGTTTTTT CAISEFPGQGAGELFF
- TRBJ1-1 TRBV11-2 14 - TGTGCCAGCAGCTCTACCGTTTGGGGCACTGAAGCTTTCTTT CASSSTVWGTEAFF
- TRBJ2-7 TRBV5-1 15 TRBD2 TGCGCCAGCAGCAGAGGGACTAGCGCTTTCTACGAGCAGTACTTC CASSRGTSAFYEQYF
- TRBJ1-1 TRBV4-1 14 TRBD1 TGCGCCAGCAGCCACGGACAGGCCGAGGCTGAAGCTTTCTTT CASSHGQAEAEAFF
- TRBJ1-4 TRBV6-5 13 - TGTGCCAGCAGTTACTATTCCCGGGAAAAACTGTTTTTT CASSYYSREKLFF
- TRBJ1-5 TRBV19 17 TRBD1 TGTGCCAGTAGTAACTTTGACTCTTTATACAGGGGGCAGCCCCAGCATTTT CASSNFDSLYRGQPQHF
few TRBJ1-2 TRBV11-2 15 - TGTGCCAGCAGCTTATCCGCAGGACTCTTCTATGGCTACACCTTC CASSLSAGLFYGYTF
- TRBJ2-7 TRBV6-6 13 - TGTGCCAGCGCGAAAATCAGGGGCCACGAGCAGTACTTC CASAKIRGHEQYF
- TRBJ2-7 TRBV18 18 TRBD2 TGTGCCAGCTCACTCAGGACTAGCGGGAGAGGGGACCTCTACGAGCAGTACTTC CASSLRTSGRGDLYEQYF
- TRBJ1-2 TRBV7-2 14 - TGTGCCAGCAGCTTGAACAGGGATAACTATGGCTACACCTTC CASSLNRDNYGYTF
- TRBJ1-3 TRBV19 15 - TGTGCCAGTAGTATAGCGGGGACGACTGGAAACACCATATATTTT CASSIAGTTGNTIYF
- TRBJ2-1 TRBV5-1 16 - TGCGCCAGCAGCCCGGGACCTGGAATCGGTTACAATGAGCAGTTCTTC CASSPGPGIGYNEQFF
- TRBJ2-7 TRBV11-2 13 - TGTGCCAGCAGCCTCGAGATGGGTAGCGAGCAGTACTTC CASSLEMGSEQYF
- TRBJ2-3 TRBV15 16 TRBD2 TGTGCCACCAGCCCCCATTTTGACGGGGGGTCAGATACGCAGTATTTT CATSPHFDGGSDTQYF
- TRBJ2-1 TRBV5-1 17 TRBD2 TGCGCCAGCAGCTTGGCCACTAGCGGGAGGAACTACAATGAGCAGTTCTTC CASSLATSGRNYNEQFF
once TRBJ2-5 TRBV5-1 16 - TGCGCCAGCAGCAGGCAGACGGGCCCGAGGAAAGAGACCCAGTACTTC CASSRQTGPRKETQYF
- TRBJ1-4 TRBV5-3 15 TRBD1 TGTGCCAGCAGCTCTCCGGGACAGTCGAATGAAAAACTGTTTTTT CASSSPGQSNEKLFF
- TRBJ1-4 TRBV6-6 14 - TGTGCCAGCAGTCGGTCGGGGACTAATGAAAAACTGTTTTTT CASSRSGTNEKLFF
- TRBJ2-7 TRBV19 16 TRBD1 TGTGCCAGTAGTATTCCCCTCGGGACAGTAGAATACGAGCAGTACTTC CASSIPLGTVEYEQYF
- TRBJ2-5 TRBV2 13 TRBD1 TGTGCCAGCAGTGATTGGGACAGGGAGACCCAGTACTTC CASSDWDRETQYF
- TRBJ1-6 TRBV27 14 - TGTGCCAGCAGTTTTAGCTCCTATAATTCACCCCTCCACTTT CASSFSSYNSPLHF
- TRBJ2-1 TRBV12-5 16 TRBD1 TGTGCTAGTGGTTACTCAACAGGGGGCGCCTACAATGAGCAGTTCTTC CASGYSTGGAYNEQFF